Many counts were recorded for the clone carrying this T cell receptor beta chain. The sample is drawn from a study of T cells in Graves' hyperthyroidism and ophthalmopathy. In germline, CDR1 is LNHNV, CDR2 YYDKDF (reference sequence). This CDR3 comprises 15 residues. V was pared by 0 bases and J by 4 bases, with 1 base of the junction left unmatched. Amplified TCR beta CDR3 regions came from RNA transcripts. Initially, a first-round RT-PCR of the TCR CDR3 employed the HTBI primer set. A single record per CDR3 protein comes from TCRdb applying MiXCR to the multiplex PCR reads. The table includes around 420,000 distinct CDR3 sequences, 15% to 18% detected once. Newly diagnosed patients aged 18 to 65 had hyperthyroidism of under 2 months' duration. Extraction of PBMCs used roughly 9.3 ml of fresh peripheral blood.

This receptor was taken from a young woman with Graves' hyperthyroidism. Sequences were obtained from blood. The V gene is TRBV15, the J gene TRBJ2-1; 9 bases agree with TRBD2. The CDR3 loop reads CATSRELAGYNEQFF. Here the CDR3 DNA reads TGTGCCACCAGCAGAGAACTAGCGGGTTACAATGAGCAGTTCTTC.